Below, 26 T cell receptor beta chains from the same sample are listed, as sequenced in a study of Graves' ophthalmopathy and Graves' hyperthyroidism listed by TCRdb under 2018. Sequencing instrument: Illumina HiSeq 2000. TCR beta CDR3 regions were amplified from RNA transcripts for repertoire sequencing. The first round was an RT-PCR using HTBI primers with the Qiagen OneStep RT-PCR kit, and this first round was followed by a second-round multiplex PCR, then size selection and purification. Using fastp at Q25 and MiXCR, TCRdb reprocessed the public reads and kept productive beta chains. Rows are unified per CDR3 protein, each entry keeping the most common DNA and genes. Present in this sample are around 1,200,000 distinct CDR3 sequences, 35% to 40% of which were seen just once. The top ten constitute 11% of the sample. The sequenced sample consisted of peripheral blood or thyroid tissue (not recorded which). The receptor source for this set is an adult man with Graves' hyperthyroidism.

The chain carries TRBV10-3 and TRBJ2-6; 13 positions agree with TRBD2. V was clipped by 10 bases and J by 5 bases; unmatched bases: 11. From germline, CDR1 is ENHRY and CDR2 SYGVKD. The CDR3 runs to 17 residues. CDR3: CATENGLAGVRANVLTF. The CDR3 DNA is TGTGCCACGGAAAACGGACTAGCGGGAGTGAGGGCCAACGTCCTGACTTTC.

The CDR3 spells CSARDSRGQREQYF. The CDR3 DNA sequence: TGCAGTGCTAGAGATTCCAGGGGGCAGCGGGAGCAGTACTTC. The chain is built from TRBV20-1 and TRBJ2-7, with TRBD1 identical over 8 bases. In germline, CDR1 is DFQATT, CDR2 SNEGSKA (reference sequence). The junction had 8 bases not matched to a gene; V was cut back by 0 bases and J by 7 bases. CDR3 length: 14 amino acids.

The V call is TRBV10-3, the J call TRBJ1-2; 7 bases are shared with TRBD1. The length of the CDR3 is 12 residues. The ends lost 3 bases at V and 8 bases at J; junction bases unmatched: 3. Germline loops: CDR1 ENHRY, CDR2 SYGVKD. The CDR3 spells CAISDRGGGYTF. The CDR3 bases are TGTGCCATCAGTGACAGGGGGGGAGGCTACACCTTC.

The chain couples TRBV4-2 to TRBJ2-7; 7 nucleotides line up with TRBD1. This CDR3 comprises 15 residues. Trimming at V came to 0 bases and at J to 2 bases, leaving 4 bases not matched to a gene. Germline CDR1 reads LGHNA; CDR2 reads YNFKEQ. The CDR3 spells CASSQEHRGPYEQYF. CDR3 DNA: TGTGCCAGCAGCCAAGAACACAGGGGCCCCTACGAGCAGTACTTC.

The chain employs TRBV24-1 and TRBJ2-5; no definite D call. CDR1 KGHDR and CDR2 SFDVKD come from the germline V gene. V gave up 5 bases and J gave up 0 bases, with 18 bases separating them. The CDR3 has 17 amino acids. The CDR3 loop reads CATSAGDRVTHQETQYF. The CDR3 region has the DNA TGTGCCACCAGTGCCGGAGACCGCGTAACCCACCAAGAGACCCAGTACTTC.

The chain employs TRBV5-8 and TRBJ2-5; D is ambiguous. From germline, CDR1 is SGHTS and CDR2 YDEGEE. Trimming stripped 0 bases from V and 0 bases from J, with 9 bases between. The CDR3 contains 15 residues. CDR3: CASSLAAKYQETQYF. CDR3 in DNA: TGTGCCAGCAGCTTGGCAGCGAAGTACCAAGAGACCCAGTACTTC.

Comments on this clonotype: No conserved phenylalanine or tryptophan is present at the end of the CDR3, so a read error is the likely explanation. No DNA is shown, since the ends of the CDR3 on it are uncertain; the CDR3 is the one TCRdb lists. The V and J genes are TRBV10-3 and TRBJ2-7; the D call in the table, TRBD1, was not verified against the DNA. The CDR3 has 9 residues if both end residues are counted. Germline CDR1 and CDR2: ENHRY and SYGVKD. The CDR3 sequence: CAISESYRL.

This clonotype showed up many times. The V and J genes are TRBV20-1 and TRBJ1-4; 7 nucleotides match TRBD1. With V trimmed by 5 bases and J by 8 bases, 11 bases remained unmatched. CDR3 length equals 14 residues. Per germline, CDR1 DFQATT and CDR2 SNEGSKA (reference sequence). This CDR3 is CSASTGEGREKLFF. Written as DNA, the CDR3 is TGCAGTGCTTCTACAGGGGAGGGGCGGGAAAAACTGTTTTTT.

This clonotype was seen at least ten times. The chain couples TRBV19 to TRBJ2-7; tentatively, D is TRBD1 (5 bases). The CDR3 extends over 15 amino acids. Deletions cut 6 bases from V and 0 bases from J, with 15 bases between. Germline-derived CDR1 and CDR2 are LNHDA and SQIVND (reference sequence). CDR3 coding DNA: TGTGCCAGTAGCCCCACAGGAGTAAGCTCCTACGAGCAGTACTTC. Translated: CASSPTGVSSYEQYF.

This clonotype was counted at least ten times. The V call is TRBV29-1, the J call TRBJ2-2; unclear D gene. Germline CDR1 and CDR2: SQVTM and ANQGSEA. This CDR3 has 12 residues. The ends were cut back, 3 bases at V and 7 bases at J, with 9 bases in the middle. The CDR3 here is CSVDRSSGELFF. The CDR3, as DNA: TGCAGCGTTGACCGCAGCAGCGGGGAGCTGTTTTTT.

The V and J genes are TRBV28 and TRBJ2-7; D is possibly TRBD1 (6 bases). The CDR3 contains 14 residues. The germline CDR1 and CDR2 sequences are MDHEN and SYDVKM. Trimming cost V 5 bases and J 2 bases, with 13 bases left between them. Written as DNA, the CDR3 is TGTGCCAGCAGTACTCTTACAGGGACCTACGAGCAGTACTTC. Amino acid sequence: CASSTLTGTYEQYF.

The CDR3 nucleotides read TGTGCCAGCAGCCGGGGACAGGGGAGAGTCACTGAAGCTTTCTTT. It specifies CASSRGQGRVTEAFF. The chain couples TRBV7-2 to TRBJ1-1; 10 nucleotides align to TRBD1. Germline-derived CDR1 and CDR2 are SGHTA and FQGNSA. Germline trimming cut 5 bases from V and 4 bases from J; bases unmatched to any gene: 7. The CDR3 consists of 15 residues.

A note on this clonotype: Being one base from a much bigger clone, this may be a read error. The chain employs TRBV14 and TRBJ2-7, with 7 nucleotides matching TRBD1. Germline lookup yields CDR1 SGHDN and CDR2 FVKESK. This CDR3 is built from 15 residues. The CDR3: CDSSQVSGTVGEQYF. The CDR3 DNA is TGTGACAGCAGCCAAGTGTCCGGGACAGTAGGCGAGCAGTACTTC.

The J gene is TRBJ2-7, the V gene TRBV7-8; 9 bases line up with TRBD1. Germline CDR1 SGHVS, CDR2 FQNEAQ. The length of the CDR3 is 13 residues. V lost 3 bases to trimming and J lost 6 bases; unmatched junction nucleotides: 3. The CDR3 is CASSFSQGAEQYF. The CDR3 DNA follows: TGTGCCAGCAGCTTCTCACAGGGGGCCGAGCAGTACTTC.

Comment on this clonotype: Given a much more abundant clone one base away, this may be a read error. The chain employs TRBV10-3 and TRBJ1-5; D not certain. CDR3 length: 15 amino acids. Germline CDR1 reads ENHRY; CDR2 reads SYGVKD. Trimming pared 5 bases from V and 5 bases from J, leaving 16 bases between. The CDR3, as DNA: TGTGCCATCAGTTACCGGAAGGTGGGAGATCAGCCCCAGCATTTT. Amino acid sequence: CAISYRKVGDQPQHF.

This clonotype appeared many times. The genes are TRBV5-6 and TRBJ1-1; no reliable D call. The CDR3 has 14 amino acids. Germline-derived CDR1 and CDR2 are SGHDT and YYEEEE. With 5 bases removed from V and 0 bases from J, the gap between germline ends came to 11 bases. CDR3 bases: TGTGCCAGCAGTTTGTACAGCTTGAACACTGAAGCTTTCTTT. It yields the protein CASSLYSLNTEAFF.

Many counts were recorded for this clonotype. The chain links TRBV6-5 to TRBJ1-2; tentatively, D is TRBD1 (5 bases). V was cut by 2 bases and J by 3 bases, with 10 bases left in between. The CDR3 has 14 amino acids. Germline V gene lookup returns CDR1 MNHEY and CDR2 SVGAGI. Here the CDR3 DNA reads TGTGCCAGCAGTTACCGGGACGGCTACTATGGCTACACCTTC. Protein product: CASSYRDGYYGYTF.

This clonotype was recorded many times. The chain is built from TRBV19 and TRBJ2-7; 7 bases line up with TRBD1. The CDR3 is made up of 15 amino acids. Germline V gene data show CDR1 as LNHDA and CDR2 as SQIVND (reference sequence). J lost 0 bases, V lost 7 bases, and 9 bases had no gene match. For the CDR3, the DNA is TGTGCCAGTACCTCGACAGGGCCGAGCTCCTACGAGCAGTACTTC. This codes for CASTSTGPSSYEQYF.

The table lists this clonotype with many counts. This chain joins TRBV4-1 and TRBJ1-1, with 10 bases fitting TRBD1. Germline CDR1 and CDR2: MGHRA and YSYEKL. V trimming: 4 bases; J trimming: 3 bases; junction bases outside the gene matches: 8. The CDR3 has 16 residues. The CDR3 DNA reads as TGCGCCAGCAGCCGGGGCGACAGGGGGCAGGACACTGAAGCTTTCTTT. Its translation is CASSRGDRGQDTEAFF.

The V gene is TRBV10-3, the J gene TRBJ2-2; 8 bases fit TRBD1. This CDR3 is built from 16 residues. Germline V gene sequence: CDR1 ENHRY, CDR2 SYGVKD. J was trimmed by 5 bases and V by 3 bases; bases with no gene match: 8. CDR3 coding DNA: TGTGCCATCAGTGAACCTCCGGGACAGGTGACCGGGGAGCTGTTTTTT. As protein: CAISEPPGQVTGELFF.

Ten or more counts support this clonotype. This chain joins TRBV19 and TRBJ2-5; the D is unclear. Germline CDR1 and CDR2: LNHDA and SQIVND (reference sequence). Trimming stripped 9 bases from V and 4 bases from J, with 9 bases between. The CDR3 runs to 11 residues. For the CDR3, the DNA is TGTGCCAGCAGCGCCGGAGAGACCCAGTACTTC. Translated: CASSAGETQYF.

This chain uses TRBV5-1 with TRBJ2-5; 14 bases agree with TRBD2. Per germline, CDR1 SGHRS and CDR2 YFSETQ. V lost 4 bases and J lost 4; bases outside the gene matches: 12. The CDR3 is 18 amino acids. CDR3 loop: CASSVGLAGGGLVETQYF. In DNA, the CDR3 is TGCGCCAGCAGCGTTGGACTAGCGGGAGGAGGGTTGGTAGAGACCCAGTACTTC.

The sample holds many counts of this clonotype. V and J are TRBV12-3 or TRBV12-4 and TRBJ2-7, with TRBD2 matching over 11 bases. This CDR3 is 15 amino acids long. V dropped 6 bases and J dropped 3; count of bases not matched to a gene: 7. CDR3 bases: TGTGCCAGCAGCACCACGGGACTAGCGGACTACGAGCAGTACTTC. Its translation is CASSTTGLADYEQYF.

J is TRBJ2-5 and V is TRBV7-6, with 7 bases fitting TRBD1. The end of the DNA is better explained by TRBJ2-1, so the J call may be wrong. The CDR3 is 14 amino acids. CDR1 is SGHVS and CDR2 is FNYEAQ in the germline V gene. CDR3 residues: CASSLTMTGNEQFF. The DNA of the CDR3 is TGTGCCAGCAGCCTAACAATGACAGGGAATGAGCAGTTCTTC.

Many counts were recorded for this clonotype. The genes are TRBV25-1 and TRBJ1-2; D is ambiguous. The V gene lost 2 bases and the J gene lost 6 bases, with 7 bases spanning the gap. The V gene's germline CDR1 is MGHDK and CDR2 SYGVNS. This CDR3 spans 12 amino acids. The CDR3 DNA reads TGTGCCAGCAGTGAAGAGAGAAATGGCTACACCTTC. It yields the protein CASSEERNGYTF.

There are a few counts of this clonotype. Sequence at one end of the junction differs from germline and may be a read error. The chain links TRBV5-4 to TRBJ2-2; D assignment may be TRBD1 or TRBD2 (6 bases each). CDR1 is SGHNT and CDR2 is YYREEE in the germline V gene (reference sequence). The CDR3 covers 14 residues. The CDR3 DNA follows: TGTGCTAGCAGCTTGGCCGGGGGCAAGGGGGAGCTGTTTTTT. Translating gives CASSLAGGKGELFF.